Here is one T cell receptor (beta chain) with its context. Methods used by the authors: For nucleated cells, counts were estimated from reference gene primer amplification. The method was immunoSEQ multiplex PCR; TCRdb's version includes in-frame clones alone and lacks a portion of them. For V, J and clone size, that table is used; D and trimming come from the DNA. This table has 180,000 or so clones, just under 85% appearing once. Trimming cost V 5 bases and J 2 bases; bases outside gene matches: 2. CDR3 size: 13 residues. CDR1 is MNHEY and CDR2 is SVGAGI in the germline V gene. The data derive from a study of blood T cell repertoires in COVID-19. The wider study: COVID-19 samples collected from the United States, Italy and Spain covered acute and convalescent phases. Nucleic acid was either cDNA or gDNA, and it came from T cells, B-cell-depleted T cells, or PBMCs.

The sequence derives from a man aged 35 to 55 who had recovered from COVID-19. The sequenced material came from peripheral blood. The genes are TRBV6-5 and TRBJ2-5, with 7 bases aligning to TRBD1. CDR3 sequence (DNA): TGTGCCAGCAGTACACAGGGGCAAGAGACCCAGTACTTC. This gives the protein CASSTQGQETQYF.